The rows below give T cell receptor beta chains drawn from one sample of a study of T cells in Graves' hyperthyroidism and ophthalmopathy. TCRdb fed the multiplex PCR reads into MiXCR, producing one record per CDR3 protein. The sample has 700,000 to 950,000 distinct CDR3 sequences; 35% are singletons. Material for sequencing was blood. The receptors come from a woman between 35 and 50 years old with Graves' hyperthyroidism. CDR3s include the opening cysteine and the closing phenylalanine or tryptophan. The D gene is left open where the match is weak. Size tells how often a clone was seen (once, few, many) or the class of an expanded clone, and some rows leave it out.

>-|TRBD1|TRBJ2-7|TRBV12-3/TRBV12-4
CASSLINRGYEQYF
TGTGCCAGCAGTTTAATCAACAGGGGCTACGAGCAGTACTTC
>many|-|TRBJ1-1|TRBV12-3/TRBV12-4
CASSFQGNTEAFF
TGTGCCAGCAGCTTTCAGGGAAACACTGAAGCTTTCTTT
>many|-|TRBJ2-7|TRBV10-3
CAISEREQSHEQYF
TGTGCCATCAGTGAACGGGAGCAATCTCACGAGCAGTACTTC
>-|TRBD1|TRBJ1-1|TRBV7-9
CASSPRGTGGVGTEAFF
TGTGCCAGCAGCCCCCGGGGGACAGGGGGCGTTGGTACTGAAGCTTTCTTT
>-|TRBD1|TRBJ2-5|TRBV7-2
CASLGQGRETQYF
TGTGCCAGCCTGGGACAGGGTAGGGAGACCCAGTACTTC
>many|-|TRBJ1-1|TRBV10-3
CASSEGRVVEAFF
TGTGCCAGCAGTGAGGGAAGGGTCGTTGAAGCTTTCTTT
>few|TRBD1|TRBJ2-2|TRBV10-3
CAIGQGLGTGELFF
TGTGCCATTGGACAGGGCTTAGGAACCGGGGAGCTGTTTTTT
>-|-|TRBJ1-4|TRBV12-5
CASGWVTGIGDEKLFF
TGTGCTAGTGGGTGGGTCACAGGGATAGGGGACGAAAAACTGTTTTTT
>-|TRBD1|TRBJ1-1|TRBV29-1
CSVEGQGLTEAFF
TGCAGCGTAGAGGGACAGGGGTTGACTGAAGCTTTCTTT
>many|-|TRBJ1-2|TRBV12-3/TRBV12-4
CASSRGTSNYGYTF
TGTGCCAGCAGTCGGGGGACATCTAACTATGGCTACACCTTC
>-|-|TRBJ2-3|TRBV19
CASNPPRETDTQYF
TGTGCCAGTAATCCCCCTCGTGAGACAGATACGCAGTATTTT
>-|-|TRBJ1-5|TRBV5-6
CASSRLGSNQPQHF
TGTGCCAGCAGCCGGCTGGGAAGCAATCAGCCCCAGCATTTT
>-|TRBD1|TRBJ1-5|TRBV2
CASSHYTGVVSQPQHF
TGTGCCAGCAGTCACTACACAGGGGTCGTCTCTCAGCCCCAGCATTTT
>-|TRBD1|TRBJ1-6|TRBV20-1
CSAREGSRDSNSPLHF
TGCAGTGCTAGAGAGGGTTCCCGGGACAGTAATTCACCCCTCCACTTT
>many|TRBD1|TRBJ2-2|TRBV7-3
CASSQRRQGGTGELFF
TGTGCCAGCAGCCAACGAAGACAGGGGGGCACCGGGGAGCTGTTTTTT
>many|-|TRBJ1-6|TRBV2
CASSPTGPAGSPLHF
TGTGCCAGCAGCCCTACCGGGCCGGCAGGCTCACCCCTCCACTTT
>few|TRBD2|TRBJ2-2|TRBV19
CASSISGQGPGTGELFF
TGTGCCAGTAGTATTAGCGGGCAGGGCCCGGGGACCGGGGAGCTGTTTTTT
>few|-|TRBJ1-1|TRBV12-3/TRBV12-4
CASSLGTLRRGAFF
TGTGCCAGCAGCCTGGGGACACTGAGGCGCGGCGCTTTCTTT
>few|TRBD1|TRBJ1-4|TRBV27
CASRREGQGEKLFF
TGTGCCAGCAGAAGAGAGGGACAGGGCGAAAAACTGTTTTTT
>-|TRBD2|TRBJ2-5|TRBV5-6
CASSRTTSGLQETQYF
TGTGCCAGCAGCCGTACTACTAGCGGGCTCCAAGAGACCCAGTACTTC
>-|-|TRBJ1-4|TRBV12-3/TRBV12-4
CASSPGRRAEKLFF
TGTGCCAGCAGCCCGGGACGGAGAGCTGAAAAACTGTTTTTT
>-|TRBD1|TRBJ1-4|TRBV6-5
CASSLGQGAYTNEKLFF
TGTGCCAGCAGTTTGGGACAGGGGGCTTACACTAATGAAAAACTGTTTTTT
>few|-|TRBJ1-2|TRBV7-2
CASSFEGFRYGYTF
TGTGCCAGCAGCTTCGAAGGATTTAGATATGGCTACACCTTT
>-|TRBD1|TRBJ1-2|TRBV24-1
CATSVEGQSYYGYTF
TGTGCCACCAGTGTCGAGGGACAGTCCTACTATGGCTACACCTTC
>few|-|TRBJ1-5|TRBV7-9
CASCSNQPQHF
TGTGCCAGCTGTAGCAATCAGCCCCAGCATTTT
>many|TRBD1|TRBJ2-5|TRBV7-9
CASSRRDSGETQYF
TGTGCCAGCAGCCGACGGGACAGCGGAGAGACCCAGTACTTC
>many|-|TRBJ1-4|TRBV19
CASSSDPRNEKLFF
TGTGCCAGTAGTTCGGACCCTCGTAATGAAAAACTGTTTTTT
>many|-|TRBJ2-7|TRBV10-3
CAISGVRTEQYF
TGTGCCATCAGTGGGGTCCGCACCGAGCAGTACTTC
>-|-|TRBJ2-7|TRBV29-1
CSVALQGLVFDSYEQYF
TGCAGCGTTGCTCTACAGGGACTCGTCTTTGATTCCTACGAGCAGTACTTC
>-|-|TRBJ2-2|TRBV9
CASSVGTVANTGELFF
TGTGCCAGCAGCGTAGGGACGGTCGCGAACACCGGGGAGCTGTTTTTT
>few|-|TRBJ1-2|TRBV27
CASSPRFGVNYGYTF
TGTGCCAGCAGTCCCCGGTTCGGGGTGAACTATGGCTACACCTTC
>-|TRBD1|TRBJ2-7|TRBV14
CASSPPRDRGRAYEQYF
TGTGCCAGCAGCCCTCCCAGGGACAGGGGAAGGGCCTACGAGCAGTACTTC
>many|-|TRBJ2-6|TRBV6-5
CASSYLQVSGANVLTF
TGTGCCAGCAGTTACCTTCAGGTCTCTGGGGCCAACGTCCTGACTTTC
>-|TRBD1|TRBJ1-1|TRBV7-9
CASSTNRDSQGTEAFF
TGTGCCAGCAGTACCAACCGGGACAGTCAGGGGACTGAAGCTTTCTTT
>many|-|TRBJ1-6|TRBV4-3
CASSQEGRSPLHF
TGCGCCAGCAGCCAAGAAGGCAGGTCACCCCTCCACTTT
>many|-|TRBJ2-6|TRBV19
CASSRSGSGANVLTF
TGTGCCAGTAGCCGATCCGGTTCTGGGGCCAACGTCCTGACTTTC
>-|-|TRBJ1-2|TRBV10-3
CAIRGTGAYGYTF
TGTGCCATCAGGGGAACAGGAGCATATGGCTACACCTTC
>-|TRBD1|TRBJ1-1|TRBV4-3
CASSQETGGDEAFF
TGCGCCAGCAGCCAAGAAACAGGGGGTGATGAAGCTTTCTTT
>-|-|TRBJ2-5|TRBV5-1
CASSGRAGIEETQYF
TGCGCCAGCAGCGGGAGAGCCGGAATTGAGGAGACCCAGTACTTC
>few|-|TRBJ2-5|TRBV20-1
CSTRSGSLETQYF
TGCAGCACACGCAGCGGGTCTCTGGAGACCCAGTACTTC
>few|TRBD1|TRBJ1-5|TRBV19
CASRSGEGGRRQPQHF
TGTGCCAGTAGGTCAGGAGAAGGGGGCCGGCGACAGCCCCAGCATTTT
>-|-|TRBJ2-5|TRBV4-1
CASSQDEAVQETQYF
TGCGCCAGCAGCCAAGATGAGGCAGTCCAAGAGACCCAGTACTTC
>-|-|TRBJ1-3|TRBV12-3/TRBV12-4
CASSMLSRGGPGNTIYF
TGTGCCAGCAGTATGCTAAGTCGGGGGGGACCTGGAAACACCATATATTTT
>few|-|TRBJ2-7|TRBV11-2
CASSLVRTGILFYEQYF
TGTGCCAGCAGCTTAGTCCGAACCGGGATCTTATTCTACGAGCAGTACTTC
>-|-|TRBJ2-5|TRBV18
CASSPIPIPPGETQYF
TGTGCCAGCTCACCAATCCCAATCCCCCCAGGAGAGACCCAGTACTTC
>few|-|TRBJ2-2|TRBV19
CASSIGQVIIGELFF
TGTGCCAGTAGTATAGGGCAGGTAATCATCGGGGAGCTGTTTTTT
>-|TRBD2|TRBJ2-5|TRBV7-9
CASSWPGGGQETQYF
TGTGCCAGCAGCTGGCCCGGGGGGGGTCAAGAGACCCAGTACTTC
>-|TRBD1|TRBJ1-2|TRBV29-1
CAWRTGTYGYTF
TGTGCCTGGAGGACAGGCACCTATGGCTACACCTTC
>-|TRBD1|TRBJ1-1|TRBV5-4
CASRGQGAEAFF
TGTGCCAGCAGAGGACAGGGGGCTGAAGCTTTCTTT
>few|-|TRBJ2-5|TRBV6-5
CASSPLRQAQETQYF
TGTGCCAGCAGCCCACTAAGACAGGCCCAAGAGACCCAGTACTTC
>few|-|TRBJ1-4|TRBV18
CASSLNDEKLFF
TGTGCCAGCTCCCTCAACGATGAAAAACTGTTTTTT
>many|TRBD1|TRBJ1-1|TRBV7-2
CANAMWTGALAFF
TGTGCCAACGCGATGTGGACAGGGGCGCTGGCTTTCTTT
>-|-|TRBJ2-2|TRBV9
CASSVEKPKAAGELFF
TGTGCCAGCAGCGTAGAGAAGCCTAAGGCTGCCGGGGAGCTGTTTTTT
>few|-|TRBJ2-5|TRBV6-9
CASSYRTGVGKETQYF
TGTGCCAGCAGTTATCGTACTGGTGTCGGAAAAGAGACCCAGTACTTC
>-|-|TRBJ1-2|TRBV28
CASSFPEGLRGYTF
TGTGCCAGCAGTTTCCCTGAAGGTCTCCGGGGCTACACCTTC